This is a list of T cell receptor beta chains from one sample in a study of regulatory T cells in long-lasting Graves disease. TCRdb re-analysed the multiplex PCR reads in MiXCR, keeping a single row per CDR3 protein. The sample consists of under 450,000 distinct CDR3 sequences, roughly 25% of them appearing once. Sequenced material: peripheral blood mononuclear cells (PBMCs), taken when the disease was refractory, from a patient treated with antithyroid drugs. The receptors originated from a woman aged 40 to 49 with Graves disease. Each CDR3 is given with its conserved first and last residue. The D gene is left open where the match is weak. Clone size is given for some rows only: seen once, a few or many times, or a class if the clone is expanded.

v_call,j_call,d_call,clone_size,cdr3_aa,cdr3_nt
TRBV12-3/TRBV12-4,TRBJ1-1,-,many,CASSFAGTEAFF,TGTGCCAGCAGTTTTGCCGGGACTGAAGCTTTCTTT
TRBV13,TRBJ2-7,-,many,CASSSTTRTYEQYF,TGTGCCAGCAGCTCTACGACAAGAACCTACGAGCAGTACTTC
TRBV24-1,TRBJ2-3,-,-,CATGQGDTQYF,TGTGCCACCGGTCAGGGAGATACGCAGTATTTT
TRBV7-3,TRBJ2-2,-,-,CASSPTGTLGRTNTGELFF,TGTGCCAGCAGCCCGACCGGGACACTCGGAAGGACGAACACCGGGGAGCTGTTTTTT
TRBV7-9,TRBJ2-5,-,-,CASSFSGEETQYF,TGTGCCAGCAGCTTTTCCGGGGAGGAGACCCAGTACTTC
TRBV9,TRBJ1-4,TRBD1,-,CASSGDRGLYGEKLFF,TGTGCCAGCAGCGGGGACAGGGGGCTATACGGTGAAAAACTGTTTTTT
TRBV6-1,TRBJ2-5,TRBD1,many,CASIGLGQGAGTQYF,TGTGCCAGCATCGGACTTGGACAGGGGGCCGGGACCCAGTACTTC
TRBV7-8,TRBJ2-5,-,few,CASSRPFETQYF,TGTGCCAGCAGCCGCCCATTTGAGACCCAGTACTTC
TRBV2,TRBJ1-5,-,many,CASRLKGYNQPQHF,TGTGCCAGCAGACTAAAGGGGTACAATCAGCCCCAGCATTTT
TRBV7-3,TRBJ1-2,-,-,CASSLGYSLTAGDGYTF,TGTGCCAGCAGCTTAGGGTACTCTCTGACTGCAGGGGACGGCTACACCTTC